This T cell receptor (beta chain) is from a study of shared clonotypes between healthy human individuals (dated by TCRdb to about 2020). Concerning the study at large: The cohort comprised a couple of women and a few men aged 18 to 49 years. Per donor, three plates each were used for CD4 naive and CD4 memory, two for CD8 naive, and one for CD8 memory. The study deeply sequenced blood TCR repertoires of about 5 healthy adults to estimate repertoire size and the extent of clonotype sharing between individuals. To increase sequencing depth and limit assay-specific biases, TCR repertoire library preparation and sequencing were carried out by different laboratories using diverse techniques. Each donor's leukapheresis produced roughly between roughly 0.85 and 9 billion PBMCs. The investigation overall reported the following: Even with the large sequencing depth, rarefaction of the sorted-subset datasets indicated that sequencing was incomplete. The genetic and exposure-history diversity represented was limited by the small number of donors. Across a few donors, around 5% of naive CD4, more than 3% of naive CD8, under 2.5% of memory CD4, and 0.3% to 0.45% of memory CD8 clonotypes were shared. Sampling was limited to blood, and TCR repertoires in tissue likely differ from TCR repertoires in blood. Based on pairwise subsampling, the degree of clonotype sharing among donors was expected to be affected by sequencing depth. Estimated clonotype richness was generally larger for naive than for memory subsets. Compared with non-shared clonotypes, the clonotypes found in all four sorted-subset donors had higher generation probabilities.

Using the deep immunoSEQ assay, TCR CDR3 regions were amplified from genomic DNA by multiplex PCR. For each cell subset, the extracted genomic DNA was distributed evenly across all wells of several immunoSEQ 96-well plates, and each plate served as one replicate. For sorted subsets, each replicate PCR was loaded with about 200 ng genomic DNA, equivalent to 32,000 or so T cell genomes. Purified libraries were quantified with a Qubit 3.0 fluorometer, sized on a Bioanalyzer 2100, and re-quantified with the KAPA Library Quantification kit. Each immunoSEQ 96-well plate was sequenced on its own single-read 150-cycle Illumina NextSeq 550 flow cell. Per the authors' processing: Because the immunoSEQ output held only junctional sequences and lacked quality scores, the filtering could not match the filtering applied to full-length reads. To assign V/J genes and CDR3, sequences were annotated against IMGT germline references using PyIR, a Python wrapper for IgBLAST v1.9. Reads were removed for weak V/J assignments (E-value above 1e-6), missing CDR3, stop codons, out-of-frame junctions, or ambiguous translated residues. A V3J clonotype was defined by an identical inferred V gene, J gene, and CDR3 amino acid sequence. Percentage overlap between repertoires was computed as shared unique clonotypes divided by the size of the smaller repertoire. RTK rarefaction, the Chao1 estimator, and Recon v2.1 estimates of unobserved clonotypes were used to assess repertoire richness. For all TCRbeta clonotypes obtained by the gDNA method from a handful of donors, generation probabilities were computed with OLGA. Not all clones reach the TCRdb copy of this immuneACCESS table, which keeps in-frame sequences only. Checked studies attribute under half of the gap to unresolved V genes and leave the rest unexplained. Clonal size and the V and J genes are those of that table, whereas D and trimming came from the DNA. The sample has millions of clones on record, over 85% of them singletons. The ten biggest clones cover about 0.39% of the sample.

Points on this clone: Its antigen has not been determined. No quality values exist for individual bases; no much larger clone is one base distant.

Donors were healthy HIV-negative adults with no recently reported acute infections or vaccinations. All donors were Caucasian adults living in Nashville, Tennessee, USA. CD4+ T cells were enriched by magnetic negative selection, after which naive cells were positively selected on CD45RA and the negative fraction was taken as the memory subset. After blood collection by leukapheresis, PBMCs were isolated using Ficoll-Histopaque density gradient centrifugation and then cryopreserved in the vapor phase of liquid nitrogen. Analytical flow cytometry was used to check the purity and quantity of every magnetically sorted T cell population. Genomic DNA was isolated from each sorted fraction and quantified by UV absorbance on a Nanodrop 2000c. Including cysteine and phenylalanine, the CDR3 has 14 amino acids. The DNA shown is the 42-base CDR3, in frame from base 1. V is shortened by 3 bases, J by 2 bases, and the region joining them spans 8 bases. As encoded in the germline V gene, CDR1 is SGHAT while CDR2 is FQNNGV.

The V gene is TRBV11-2 and the J gene is TRBJ2-1; TRBD2 is a possible D gene, resting on 5 matching bases. The sequenced material came from naive CD4+ T cells from PBMCs. The sample's cell subset or site label is to be understood as: CD45RA+ positively selected. The TCR comes from a man aged 18 to 29 in good health. Some clones in this sample may be carry-over from other donors' samples. The nucleotides are TGTGCCAGCAGCTTTACTAGGACCTACAATGAGCAGTTCTTC. It is translated as CASSFTRTYNEQFF.